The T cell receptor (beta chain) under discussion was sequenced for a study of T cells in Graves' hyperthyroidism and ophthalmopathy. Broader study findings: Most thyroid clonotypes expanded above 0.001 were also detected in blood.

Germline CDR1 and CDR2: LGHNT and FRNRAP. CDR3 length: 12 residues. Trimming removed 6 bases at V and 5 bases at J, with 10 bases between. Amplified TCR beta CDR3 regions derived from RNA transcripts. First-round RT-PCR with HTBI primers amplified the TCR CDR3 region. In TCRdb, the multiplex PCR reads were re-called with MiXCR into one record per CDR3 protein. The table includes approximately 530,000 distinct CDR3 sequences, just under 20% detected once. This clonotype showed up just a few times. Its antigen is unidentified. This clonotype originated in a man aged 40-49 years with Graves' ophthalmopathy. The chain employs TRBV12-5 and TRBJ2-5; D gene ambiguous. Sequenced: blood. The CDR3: CASGSPGETQYF. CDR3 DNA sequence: TGTGCTAGTGGCTCTCCCGGCGAGACCCAGTACTTC.